The present TCR beta chain was sequenced within a study of patients and donors after allogeneic stem cell transplantation. Trimming took 0 bases from V and 5 from J, leaving 12 bases between them. The CDR3 has 14 residues. Germline V gene data show CDR1 as SGHRS and CDR2 as YFSETQ. Via MiXCR, TCRdb re-called the RT-PCR reads, giving one row per CDR3 protein. The table shows roughly 40,000 distinct CDR3 sequences, with about 30% occurring only once. Sequenced: blood, either unsorted or a sorted T cell fraction (not recorded which). The chain joins TRBV5-1 to TRBJ2-7, with TRBD2 as a possible D gene (6 bases). The receptor comes from a human donor who was either an allogeneic HSCT recipient or a stem cell or donor lymphocyte infusion donor (not recorded which). It is not recorded whose cells these are; they may come from a transplant donor. CDR3 bases: TGCGCCAGCAGCTTGGCCGGGACTCCGAACGAGCAGTACTTC. The encoded protein is CASSLAGTPNEQYF.